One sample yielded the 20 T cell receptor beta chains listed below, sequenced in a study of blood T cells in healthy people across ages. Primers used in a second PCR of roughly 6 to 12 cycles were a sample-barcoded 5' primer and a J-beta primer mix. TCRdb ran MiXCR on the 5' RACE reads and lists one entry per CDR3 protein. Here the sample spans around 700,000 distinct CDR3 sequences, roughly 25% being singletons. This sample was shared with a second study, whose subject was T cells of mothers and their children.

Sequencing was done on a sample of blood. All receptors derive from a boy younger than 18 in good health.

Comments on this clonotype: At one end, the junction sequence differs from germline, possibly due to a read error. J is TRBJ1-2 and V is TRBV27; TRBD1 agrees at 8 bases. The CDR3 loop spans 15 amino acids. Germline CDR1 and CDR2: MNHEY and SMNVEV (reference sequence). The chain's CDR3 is CASGFLQGAVSGYTF. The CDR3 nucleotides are TGTGCCAGCGGTTTTCTGCAGGGGGCAGTCAGTGGCTACACCTTC.

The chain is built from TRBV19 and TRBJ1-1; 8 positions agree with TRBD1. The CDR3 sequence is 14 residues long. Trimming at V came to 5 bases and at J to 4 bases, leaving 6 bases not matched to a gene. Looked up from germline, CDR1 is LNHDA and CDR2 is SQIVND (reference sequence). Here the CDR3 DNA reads TGTGCCAGTAGTGGGATCGACAGGGGCACTGAAGCTTTCTTT. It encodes CASSGIDRGTEAFF.

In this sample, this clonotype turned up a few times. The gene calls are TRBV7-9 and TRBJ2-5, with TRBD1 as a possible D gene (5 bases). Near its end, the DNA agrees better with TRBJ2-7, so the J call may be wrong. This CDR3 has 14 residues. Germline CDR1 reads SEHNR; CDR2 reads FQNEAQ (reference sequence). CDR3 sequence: CASSLAGVGHEQYF. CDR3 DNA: TGTGCCAGCAGCTTAGCAGGGGTTGGCCACGAGCAGTACTTC.

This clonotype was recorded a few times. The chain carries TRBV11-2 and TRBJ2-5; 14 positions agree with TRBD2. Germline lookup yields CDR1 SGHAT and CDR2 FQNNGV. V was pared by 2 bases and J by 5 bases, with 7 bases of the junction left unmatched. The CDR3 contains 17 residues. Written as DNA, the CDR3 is TGTGCCAGCAGCTTAAGAGGGGGACTAGCGGGAGTGGAGACCCAGTACTTC. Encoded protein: CASSLRGGLAGVETQYF.

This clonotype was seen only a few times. The CDR3 sequence: CSAGLRGKSYEQYF. For the CDR3, the DNA is TGCAGTGCTGGATTGAGAGGAAAATCTTACGAGCAGTACTTC. The chain joins TRBV20-1 to TRBJ2-7; D remains ambiguous. Germline loops: CDR1 DFQATT, CDR2 SNEGSKA (reference sequence). V lost 5 bases, J lost 4 bases, and 18 bases lay in between. This CDR3 has 14 amino acids.

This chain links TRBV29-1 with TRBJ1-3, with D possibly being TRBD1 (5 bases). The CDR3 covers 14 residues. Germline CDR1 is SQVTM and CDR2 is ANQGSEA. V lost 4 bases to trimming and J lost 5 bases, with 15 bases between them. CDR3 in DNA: TGCAGCGTTGCACCCGGGACCGGGAGAAACACCATATATTTT. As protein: CSVAPGTGRNTIYF.

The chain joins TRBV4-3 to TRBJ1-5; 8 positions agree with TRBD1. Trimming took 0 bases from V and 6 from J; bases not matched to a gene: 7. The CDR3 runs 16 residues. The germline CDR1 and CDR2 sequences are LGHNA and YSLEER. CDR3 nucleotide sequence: TGCGCCAGCAGCCAAGAGGCAGGGGGCGTTGTTCAGCCCCAGCATTTT. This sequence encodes CASSQEAGGVVQPQHF.

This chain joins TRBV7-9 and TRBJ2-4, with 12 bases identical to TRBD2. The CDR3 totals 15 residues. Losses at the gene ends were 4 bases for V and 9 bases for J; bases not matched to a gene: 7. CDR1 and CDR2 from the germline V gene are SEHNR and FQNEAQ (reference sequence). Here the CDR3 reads CASSSGLAGSGIQYF. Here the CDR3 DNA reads TGTGCCAGCAGCTCGGGACTAGCGGGTTCAGGCATTCAGTACTTC.

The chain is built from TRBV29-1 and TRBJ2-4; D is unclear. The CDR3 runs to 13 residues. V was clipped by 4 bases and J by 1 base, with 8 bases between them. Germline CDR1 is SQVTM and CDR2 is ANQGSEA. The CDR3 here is CSVVTWAKNIQYF. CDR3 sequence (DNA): TGCAGCGTTGTAACGTGGGCCAAAAACATTCAGTACTTC.

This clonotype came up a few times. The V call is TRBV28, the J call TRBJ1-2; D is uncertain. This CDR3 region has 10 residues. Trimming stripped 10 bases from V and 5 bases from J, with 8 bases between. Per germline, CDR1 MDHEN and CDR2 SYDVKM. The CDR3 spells CATTGYGYTF. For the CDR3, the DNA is TGTGCCACCACGGGGTATGGCTACACCTTC.

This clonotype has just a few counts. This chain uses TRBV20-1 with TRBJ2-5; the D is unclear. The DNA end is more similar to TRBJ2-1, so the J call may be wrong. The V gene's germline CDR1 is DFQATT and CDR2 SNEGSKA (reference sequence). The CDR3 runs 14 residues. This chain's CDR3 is CSASWLSLGNEQFF. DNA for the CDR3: TGCAGTGCTAGTTGGCTGTCCCTTGGGAATGAGCAGTTCTTC.

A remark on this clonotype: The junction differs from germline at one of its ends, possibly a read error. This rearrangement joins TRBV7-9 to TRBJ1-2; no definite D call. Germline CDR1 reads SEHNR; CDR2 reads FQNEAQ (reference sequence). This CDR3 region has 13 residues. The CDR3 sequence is CASSPHMDYGCTF. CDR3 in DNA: TGTGCCAGCAGCCCACATATGGACTATGGCTGCACCTTC.

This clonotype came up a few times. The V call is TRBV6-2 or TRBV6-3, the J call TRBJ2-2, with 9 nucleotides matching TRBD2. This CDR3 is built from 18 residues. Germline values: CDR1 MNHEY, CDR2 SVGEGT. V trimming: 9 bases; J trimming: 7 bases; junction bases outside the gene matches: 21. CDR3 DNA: TGTGCCAGTTCCCACCGGTCTGGCGGGGGGGCTAGGAACGGGGAGCTGTTTTTT. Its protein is CASSHRSGGGARNGELFF.

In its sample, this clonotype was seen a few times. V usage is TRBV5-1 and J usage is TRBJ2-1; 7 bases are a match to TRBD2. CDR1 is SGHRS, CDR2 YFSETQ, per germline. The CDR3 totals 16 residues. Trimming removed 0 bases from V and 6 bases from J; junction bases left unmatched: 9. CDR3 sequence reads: CASSLDGGSDFNEQFF. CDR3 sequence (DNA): TGCGCCAGCAGCTTGGACGGCGGGAGCGATTTCAATGAGCAGTTCTTC.

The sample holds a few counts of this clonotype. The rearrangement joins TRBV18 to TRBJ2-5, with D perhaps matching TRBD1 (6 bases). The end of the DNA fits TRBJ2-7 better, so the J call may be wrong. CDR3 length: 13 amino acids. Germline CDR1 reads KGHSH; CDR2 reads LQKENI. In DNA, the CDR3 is TGTGCCAGCTCACCTCAGGGGAAGTACGAGCAGTACTTC. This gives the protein CASSPQGKYEQYF.

In DNA, the CDR3 is TGTGCCAGCAGCCAGCGGACGGCCCTCGAGGCTTTCTTT. It specifies CASSQRTALEAFF. This rearrangement joins TRBV11-2 to TRBJ1-1; no firm D call. There are 13 residues in the CDR3. Trimming removed 5 bases at V and 11 bases at J, with 18 bases between. Germline lookup yields CDR1 SGHAT and CDR2 FQNNGV.

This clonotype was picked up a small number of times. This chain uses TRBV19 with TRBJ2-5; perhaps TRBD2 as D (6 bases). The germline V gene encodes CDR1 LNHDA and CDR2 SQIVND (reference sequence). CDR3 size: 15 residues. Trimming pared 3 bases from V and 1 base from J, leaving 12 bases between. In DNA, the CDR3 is TGTGCCAGTAGTATCGTCGGGGGTTCCCAAGAGACCCAGTACTTC. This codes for CASSIVGGSQETQYF.

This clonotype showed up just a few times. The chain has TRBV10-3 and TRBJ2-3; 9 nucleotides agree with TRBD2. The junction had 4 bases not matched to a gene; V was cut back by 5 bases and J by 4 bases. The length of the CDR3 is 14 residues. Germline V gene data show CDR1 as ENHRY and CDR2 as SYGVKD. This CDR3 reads CAISPGTSPDTQYF. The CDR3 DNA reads TGTGCCATCAGTCCTGGGACTAGCCCAGATACGCAGTATTTT.

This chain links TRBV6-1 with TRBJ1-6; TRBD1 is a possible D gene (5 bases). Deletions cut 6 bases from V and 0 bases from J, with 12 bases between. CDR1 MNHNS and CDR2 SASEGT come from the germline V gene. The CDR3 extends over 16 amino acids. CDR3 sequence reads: CASRTDQSSYNSPLHF. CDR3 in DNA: TGTGCCAGCAGGACAGACCAGAGCTCCTATAATTCACCCCTCCACTTT.

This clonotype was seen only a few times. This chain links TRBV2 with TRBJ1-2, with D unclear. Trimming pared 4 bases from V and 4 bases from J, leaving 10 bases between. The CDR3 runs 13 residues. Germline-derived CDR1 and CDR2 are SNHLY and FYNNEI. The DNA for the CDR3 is TGTGCCAGCAGTGCCGCAGAACTCTATGGCTACACCTTC. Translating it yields CASSAAELYGYTF.